This section outlines one T cell receptor (beta chain) sequence together with its context. This sample is part of a study of T cell responses to AZD1222 COVID-19 vaccine. CDR1 GTSNPN and CDR2 SVGIG come from the germline V gene (reference sequence). The V segment lost 3 bases and the J segment 10 bases; nucleotides outside the gene matches: 3. This CDR3 has 12 residues. Sequencing used immunoSEQ multiplex PCR; TCRdb keeps in-frame clones, though not all of them. The table shows under 95,000 clones, with roughly 90% occurring only once. The sequence derives from an adult who received the AZD1222 COVID-19 vaccine. Sequencing used peripheral blood, obtained 28 days after the second AZD1222 dose. The V gene is TRBV30, the J gene TRBJ1-4; 9 bases map to TRBD1. The CDR3 region is CAWRWDRAKLFF. As DNA, the CDR3 is TGTGCCTGGAGATGGGACAGGGCAAAACTGTTTTTT.